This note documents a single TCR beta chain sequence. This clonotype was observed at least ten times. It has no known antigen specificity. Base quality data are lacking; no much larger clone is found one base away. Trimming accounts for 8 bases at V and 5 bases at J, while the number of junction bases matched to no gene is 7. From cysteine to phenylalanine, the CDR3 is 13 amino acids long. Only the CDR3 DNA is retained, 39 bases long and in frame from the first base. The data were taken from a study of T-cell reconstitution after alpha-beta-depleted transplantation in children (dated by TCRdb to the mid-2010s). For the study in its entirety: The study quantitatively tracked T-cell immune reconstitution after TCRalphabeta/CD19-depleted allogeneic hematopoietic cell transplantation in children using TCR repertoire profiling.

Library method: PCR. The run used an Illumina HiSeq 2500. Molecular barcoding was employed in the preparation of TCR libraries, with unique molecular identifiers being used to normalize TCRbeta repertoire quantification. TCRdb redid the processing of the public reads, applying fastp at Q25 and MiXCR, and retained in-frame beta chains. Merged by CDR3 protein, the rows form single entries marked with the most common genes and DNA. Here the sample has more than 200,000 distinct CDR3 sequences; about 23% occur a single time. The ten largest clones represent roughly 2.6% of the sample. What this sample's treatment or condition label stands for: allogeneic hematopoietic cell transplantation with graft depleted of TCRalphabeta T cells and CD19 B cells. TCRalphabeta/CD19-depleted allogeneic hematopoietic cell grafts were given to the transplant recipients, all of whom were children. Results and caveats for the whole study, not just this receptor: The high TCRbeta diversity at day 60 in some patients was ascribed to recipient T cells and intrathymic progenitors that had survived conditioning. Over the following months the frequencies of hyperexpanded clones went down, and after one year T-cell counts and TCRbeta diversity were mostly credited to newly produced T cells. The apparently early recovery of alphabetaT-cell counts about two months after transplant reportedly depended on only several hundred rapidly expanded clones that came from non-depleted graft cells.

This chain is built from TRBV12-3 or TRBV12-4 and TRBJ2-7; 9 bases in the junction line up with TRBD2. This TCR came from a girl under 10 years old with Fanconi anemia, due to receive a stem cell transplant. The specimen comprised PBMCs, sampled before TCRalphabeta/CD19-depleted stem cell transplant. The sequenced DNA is TGTGCCAGCCAGCGGGGGGAGCCTAACGAGCAGTACTTC. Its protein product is CASQRGEPNEQYF.